Each of the 21 T cell receptor beta chains below was sequenced from the same sample in a study of blood T cells in healthy people across ages. Primed by a sample-barcoded 5' primer and a J-beta primer mix, a second PCR proceeded for about 6 to 11 cycles. Via MiXCR, TCRdb re-called the 5' RACE reads, giving one row per CDR3 protein. The sample lists hundreds of thousands of distinct CDR3 sequences; roughly three fifths were seen once. The sequenced sample consisted of blood. The receptors were gathered from a man in his 60s in good health.

The chain uses TRBV20-1 and TRBJ2-1; 8 nucleotides line up with TRBD1. Germline V gives CDR1 DFQATT, CDR2 SNEGSKA (reference sequence). The CDR3 length is 13 residues. The V and J ends lost 5 bases and 8 bases, in that order; junction bases with no gene match: 8. The CDR3 here is CSAARQGWDEQFF. CDR3 bases: TGCAGTGCTGCGCGACAGGGGTGGGATGAGCAGTTCTTC.

This chain uses TRBV10-3 with TRBJ2-7, with a possible D match to TRBD1 (5 bases). V lost 2 bases and J lost 7, with 12 bases in between. The CDR3 runs 13 residues. CDR1 is ENHRY and CDR2 is SYGVKD in the germline V gene. This chain's CDR3 is CAISEIQGWEQYF. The DNA of the CDR3 is TGTGCCATCAGTGAGATCCAGGGTTGGGAGCAGTACTTC.

The J gene is TRBJ2-1, the V gene TRBV29-1; D perhaps matches TRBD2 (6 bases). V was clipped by 7 bases and J by 5 bases, with 18 bases between them. This CDR3 is built from 14 residues. CDR1 and CDR2 from the germline V gene are SQVTM and ANQGSEA. The CDR3 sequence is CSGTTSFLDNEQFF. For the CDR3, the DNA is TGCAGCGGGACGACTAGTTTTTTAGACAATGAGCAGTTCTTC.

The J gene is TRBJ2-3, the V gene TRBV29-1, with 7 bases identical to TRBD1. The CDR3 consists of 14 residues. Looked up from germline, CDR1 is SQVTM and CDR2 is ANQGSEA. V shed 4 bases and J 0 bases; nucleotides not matched to a gene: 4. The CDR3 is CSVGTGQSTDTQYF. Written as DNA, the CDR3 is TGCAGCGTTGGGACAGGTCAAAGCACAGATACGCAGTATTTT.

This clonotype occurred a few times. The rearrangement joins TRBV20-1 to TRBJ2-3; 10 bases fit TRBD2. The J segment lost 0 bases and the V segment lost 3 bases, leaving 9 bases of the junction unmatched. The CDR3 has 17 amino acids. Germline loops: CDR1 DFQATT, CDR2 SNEGSKA (reference sequence). In DNA, the CDR3 is TGCAGTGCTAGGTATTCCGGACTAGCGGTGAGCACAGATACGCAGTATTTT. It specifies CSARYSGLAVSTDTQYF.

J is TRBJ1-2 and V is TRBV12-3 or TRBV12-4, with unresolved D. V was clipped by 6 bases and J by 4 bases, with 9 bases between them. The CDR3 is made up of 12 amino acids. The CDR3 loop reads CASSLSLYGYTF. For the CDR3, the DNA is TGTGCCAGCAGCCTCTCCCTCTATGGCTACACCTTC.

In its sample, this clonotype was seen a few times. CDR3 protein: CASRVGADMNTGELFF. CDR3 bases: TGCGCCAGCAGGGTCGGAGCCGACATGAACACCGGGGAGCTGTTTTTT. The chain has TRBV5-1 and TRBJ2-2; no reliable D call. The V end was cut by 5 bases, the J end by 1 base, with 15 bases between. This CDR3 is built from 16 residues. Germline values: CDR1 SGHRS, CDR2 YFSETQ.

The chain carries TRBV10-2 and TRBJ2-7, with TRBD2 matching over 11 bases. V lost 7 bases, J lost 5 bases, and 7 bases stayed unmatched. The CDR3 totals 14 residues. Germline CDR1 and CDR2: WSHSY and SAAADI. Written as DNA, the CDR3 is TGCGCCAGCAAACTAGCGGGAGAGGTTGACGAGCAGTACTTC. Translating gives CASKLAGEVDEQYF.

The chain links TRBV6-5 to TRBJ2-1; no definite D call. CDR3 length: 15 residues. V shed 0 bases and J shed 13 bases, with 19 bases lying between them. The germline gives CDR1 MNHEY, CDR2 SVGAGI. CDR3 loop: CASSYSAKPHETQFF. CDR3 nucleotides: TGTGCCAGCAGTTACTCTGCGAAGCCCCATGAGACCCAGTTCTTC.

The chain employs TRBV14 and TRBJ1-6; TRBD1 is a possible D gene (5 bases). The CDR3 covers 16 residues. Trimming took off 4 bases at V and 2 bases at J, with 12 bases between the two ends. Germline V gene lookup returns CDR1 SGHDN and CDR2 FVKESK. The CDR3 region has the DNA TGTGCCAGCAGCCGAGACAGAAATCCCTATAATTCACCCCTCCACTTT. Translating it yields CASSRDRNPYNSPLHF.

This chain uses TRBV18 with TRBJ1-1, with D maybe TRBD1 (6 bases). Trimming took off 2 bases at V and 0 bases at J, with 13 bases between the two ends. Per the germline V gene, CDR1 is KGHSH and CDR2 is LQKENI. This CDR3 is 16 amino acids long. In DNA form, the CDR3 reads TGTGCCAGCTCACCAACGACGGGACATATGAACACTGAAGCTTTCTTT. Protein sequence: CASSPTTGHMNTEAFF.

This chain joins TRBV6-6 and TRBJ1-5, with 9 bases fitting TRBD1. V gave up 7 bases and J gave up 1 base; unmatched junction bases: 5. Germline CDR1 reads MNHNY; CDR2 reads SVGAGI (reference sequence). The CDR3 length is 15 residues. CDR3 sequence: CASMLGQGSNQPQHF. CDR3 DNA sequence: TGTGCCAGCATGCTGGGACAGGGAAGCAATCAGCCCCAGCATTTT.

The chain recombines TRBV12-3 or TRBV12-4 with TRBJ2-2, with 7 nucleotides matching TRBD1. CDR3 size: 17 residues. Trimming removed 0 bases from V and 0 bases from J; junction bases left unmatched: 4. CDR3 in amino acids: CASSLAPGQPNTGELFF. The DNA of the CDR3 is TGTGCCAGCAGTTTAGCCCCGGGACAGCCGAACACCGGGGAGCTGTTTTTT.

This clonotype has a count of ten or more. The gene calls are TRBV15 and TRBJ2-3; a weak D match, TRBD2 (5 bases). Trimming left V 5 bases short and J 7 bases short, with 16 bases between. The germline CDR1 and CDR2 sequences are LNHNV and YYDKDF (reference sequence). CDR3 length: 14 residues. The DNA of the CDR3 is TGTGCCACCAGCGGCGGAGGATACCTACATACGCAGTATTTT. Translated, it gives CATSGGGYLHTQYF.

The chain couples TRBV7-9 to TRBJ2-7; weak D call: TRBD1 (6 bases). The CDR3 is 15 residues long. Trimming removed 4 bases at V and 4 bases at J, with 17 bases between. CDR1 and CDR2 (germline): SEHNR, FQNEAQ (reference sequence). This chain's CDR3 is CASSYEGGSRYEQYF. The CDR3 DNA sequence: TGTGCCAGCAGCTACGAAGGGGGTTCGCGGTACGAGCAGTACTTC.

This clonotype was found a few times. The V call is TRBV27, the J call TRBJ2-7, with D unclear. Trimming cost V 4 bases and J 3 bases, with 16 bases left between them. Germline V gene data show CDR1 as MNHEY and CDR2 as SMNVEV (reference sequence). This CDR3 comprises 15 residues. CDR3 sequence (DNA): TGTGCCAGCAGTTCCCATTCGGGTGGAGTCTACGAGCAGTACTTC. This gives the protein CASSSHSGGVYEQYF.

J is TRBJ2-5 and V is TRBV5-4; 10 nucleotides align to TRBD2. The DNA matches TRBJ2-7 better at its end, which makes the J call doubtful. This CDR3 region has 15 residues. The germline gives CDR1 SGHNT, CDR2 YYREEE (reference sequence). CDR3: CASSPSGGFAYEQYF. The CDR3 coding sequence is TGTGCCAGCAGCCCTAGCGGGGGATTCGCCTACGAGCAGTACTTC.

V usage is TRBV20-1 and J usage is TRBJ2-3, with 8 positions matching TRBD2. The CDR3 is made up of 13 amino acids. The V gene's germline CDR1 is DFQATT and CDR2 SNEGSKA (reference sequence). The trim removed 3 bases at V and 6 bases at J, leaving 5 bases unmatched. CDR3 residues: CSASAGGGDTQYF. The CDR3 nucleotides are TGCAGTGCTAGTGCAGGCGGGGGGGATACGCAGTATTTT.

The chain employs TRBV12-3 or TRBV12-4 and TRBJ2-5, with a weak D call TRBD2 (6 bases). The CDR3 covers 14 residues. V dropped 5 bases and J dropped 3 bases, with 13 bases sitting between them. The CDR3 nucleotides are TGTGCCAGCAGTCCACCGGGACTGGAAGAGACCCAGTACTTC. Amino acids: CASSPPGLEETQYF.

The chain uses TRBV2 and TRBJ1-2, with a tentative D call TRBD1 (5 bases). The CDR3 loop spans 13 amino acids. The V gene's germline CDR1 is SNHLY and CDR2 FYNNEI. Trimming shortened V by 4 bases and J by 4 bases, and 10 bases separated the two germline ends. Here the CDR3 DNA reads TGTGCCAGCAGTGGGGACGGAATCTATGGCTACACCTTC. Translation gives CASSGDGIYGYTF.

The chain recombines TRBV7-2 with TRBJ2-3; 7 bases agree with TRBD2. V shed 1 base and J 0 bases; nucleotides not matched to a gene: 10. Germline V gene data show CDR1 as SGHTA and CDR2 as FQGNSA. The CDR3 extends over 18 amino acids. The DNA for the CDR3 is TGTGCCAGCAGCTTAGTAAGCGCTAGCGGACCTAGCACAGATACGCAGTATTTT. Translation: CASSLVSASGPSTDTQYF.